The count of the clone carrying this T cell receptor (beta chain) is one. Its antigen is unidentified. This entry belongs to a study of T cell responses to AZD1222 COVID-19 vaccine. Overall study findings and caveats: The study sampled repertoires only after the peak T cell response.

The assay was immunoSEQ multiplex PCR, and TCRdb's table has in-frame clones only and misses some. The sample includes about 130,000 clones, just over 90% seen only once; the top ten take about 7.1%. Germline CDR1 and CDR2: MDHEN and SYDVKM. The length of the CDR3 is 18 residues. Trimming shortened V by 6 bases and J by 3 bases, and 26 bases separated the two germline ends. The sample in question was peripheral blood, obtained on day 0 of AZD1222 vaccination. The receptor was isolated from an adult in good health. The chain recombines TRBV28 with TRBJ1-2; D unclear. The CDR3 coding sequence is TGTGCCAGCAGCTTGAGTATAAATGCGGGGAATTTCCACTATGGCTACACCTTC. Encoded protein: CASSLSINAGNFHYGYTF.